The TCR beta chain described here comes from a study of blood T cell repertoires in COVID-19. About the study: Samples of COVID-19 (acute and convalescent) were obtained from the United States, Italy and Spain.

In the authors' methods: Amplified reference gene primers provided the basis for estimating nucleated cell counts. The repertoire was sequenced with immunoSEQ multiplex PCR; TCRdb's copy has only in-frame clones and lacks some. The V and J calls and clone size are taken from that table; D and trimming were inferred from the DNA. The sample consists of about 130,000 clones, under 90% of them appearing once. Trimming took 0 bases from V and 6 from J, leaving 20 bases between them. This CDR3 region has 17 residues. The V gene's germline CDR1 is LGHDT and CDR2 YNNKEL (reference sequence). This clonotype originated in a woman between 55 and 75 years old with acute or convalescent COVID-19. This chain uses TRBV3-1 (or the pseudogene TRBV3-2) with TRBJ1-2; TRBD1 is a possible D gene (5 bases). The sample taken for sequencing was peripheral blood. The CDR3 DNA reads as TGTGCCAGCAGCCAAGATATGTTCTTCGAGCAGGGCGATGGCTACACCTTC. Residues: CASSQDMFFEQGDGYTF.